The source of this T cell receptor beta chain is a study of T-cell reconstitution after alpha-beta-depleted transplantation in children. Study-level results: After transplant, high TCRbeta diversity at day 60 in some patients arose from surviving recipient T cells and thymic progenitors. T-cell counts and diversity at one year following transplant were attributed mainly to newly produced T cells.

Construction of the TCRbeta library involved unique molecular identifiers. Each CDR3 protein gets one entry after TCRdb re-called the PCR reads with MiXCR. The table lists roughly 790,000 distinct CDR3 sequences, under 20% of them singletons. CDR1 SGHVS and CDR2 FNYEAQ come from the germline V gene. V gave up 0 bases and J gave up 2 bases, with 8 bases separating them. The CDR3 has 15 residues. This clonotype has just a few counts. What it binds is unknown. The material was PBMCs, mostly from graft donor cells, obtained 360 days after TCRalphabeta/CD19-depleted stem cell transplant. This chain joins TRBV7-6 and TRBJ2-1; D remains unclear. The TCR sequence derives from a male patient between 10 and 17 years old who had a stem cell transplant for acute lymphoblastic leukemia, so the T cells may come from the graft donor. The CDR3 loop is CASSLAGYAYNEQFF. CDR3 nucleotide sequence: TGTGCCAGCAGCTTAGCGGGCTATGCCTACAATGAGCAGTTCTTC.